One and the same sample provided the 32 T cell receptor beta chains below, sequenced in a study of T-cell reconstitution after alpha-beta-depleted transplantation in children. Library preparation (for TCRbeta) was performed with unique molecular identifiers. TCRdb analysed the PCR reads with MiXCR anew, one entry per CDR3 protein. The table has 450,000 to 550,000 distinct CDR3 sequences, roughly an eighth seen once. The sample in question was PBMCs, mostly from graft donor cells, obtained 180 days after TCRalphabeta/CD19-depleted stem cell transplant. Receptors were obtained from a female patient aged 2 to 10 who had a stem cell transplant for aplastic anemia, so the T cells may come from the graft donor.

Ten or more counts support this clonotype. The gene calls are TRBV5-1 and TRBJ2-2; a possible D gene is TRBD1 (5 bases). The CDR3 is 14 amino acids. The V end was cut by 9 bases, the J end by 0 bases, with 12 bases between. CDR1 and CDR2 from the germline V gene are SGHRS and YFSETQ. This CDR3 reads CATKETANTGELFF. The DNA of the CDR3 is TGCGCCACCAAGGAGACAGCGAACACCGGGGAGCTGTTTTTT.

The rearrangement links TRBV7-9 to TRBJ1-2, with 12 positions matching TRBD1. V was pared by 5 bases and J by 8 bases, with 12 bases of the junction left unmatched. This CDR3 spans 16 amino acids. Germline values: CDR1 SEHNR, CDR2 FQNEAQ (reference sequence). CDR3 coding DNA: TGTGCCAGCAGCCCCCGGGACAGGGGGCTTTTAAGCGGCTACACCTTC. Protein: CASSPRDRGLLSGYTF.

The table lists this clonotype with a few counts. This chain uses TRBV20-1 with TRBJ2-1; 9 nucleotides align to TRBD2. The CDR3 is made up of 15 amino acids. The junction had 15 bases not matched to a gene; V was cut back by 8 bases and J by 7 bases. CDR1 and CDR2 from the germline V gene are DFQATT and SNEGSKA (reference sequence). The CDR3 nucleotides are TGCAGTCCCTCTGAGGGAGCGGGAGGTTGGAATGAGCAGTTCTTC. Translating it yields CSPSEGAGGWNEQFF.

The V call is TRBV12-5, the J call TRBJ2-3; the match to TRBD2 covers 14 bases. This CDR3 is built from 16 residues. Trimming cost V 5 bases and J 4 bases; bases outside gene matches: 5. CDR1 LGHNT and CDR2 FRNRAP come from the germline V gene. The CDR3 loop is CASGLGLAGVPDTQYF. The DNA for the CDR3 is TGTGCTAGTGGTCTGGGACTAGCGGGAGTCCCAGATACGCAGTATTTT.

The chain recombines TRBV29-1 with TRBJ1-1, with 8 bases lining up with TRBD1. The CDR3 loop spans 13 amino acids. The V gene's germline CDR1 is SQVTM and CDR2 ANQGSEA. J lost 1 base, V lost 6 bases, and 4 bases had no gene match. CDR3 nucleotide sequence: TGCAGCGTGACCGGGACAGGGAACACTGAAGCTTTCTTT. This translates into CSVTGTGNTEAFF.

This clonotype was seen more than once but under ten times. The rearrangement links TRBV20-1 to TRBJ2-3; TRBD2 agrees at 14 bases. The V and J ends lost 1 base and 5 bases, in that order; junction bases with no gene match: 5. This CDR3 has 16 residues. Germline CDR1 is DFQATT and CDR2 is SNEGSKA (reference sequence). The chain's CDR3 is CSARVGLAGAVDTQYF. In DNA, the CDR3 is TGCAGTGCTAGAGTGGGACTAGCGGGAGCCGTAGATACGCAGTATTTT.

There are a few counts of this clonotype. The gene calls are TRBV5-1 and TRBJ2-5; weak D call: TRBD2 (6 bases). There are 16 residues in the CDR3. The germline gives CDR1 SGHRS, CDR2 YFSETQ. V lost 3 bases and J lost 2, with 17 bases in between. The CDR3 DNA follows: TGCGCCAGCAGCTCCCAGGGTCGGGAGCTACAAGAGACCCAGTACTTC. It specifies CASSSQGRELQETQYF.

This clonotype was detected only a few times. Here the CDR3 reads CSATVGANVLTF. The CDR3 region has the DNA TGCAGCGCCACCGTTGGGGCCAACGTCCTGACTTTC. The rearrangement uses TRBV29-1 and TRBJ2-6; D is undetermined. V gave up 7 bases and J gave up 3 bases, with 7 bases separating them. Germline V gene data show CDR1 as SQVTM and CDR2 as ANQGSEA. CDR3 length equals 12 residues.

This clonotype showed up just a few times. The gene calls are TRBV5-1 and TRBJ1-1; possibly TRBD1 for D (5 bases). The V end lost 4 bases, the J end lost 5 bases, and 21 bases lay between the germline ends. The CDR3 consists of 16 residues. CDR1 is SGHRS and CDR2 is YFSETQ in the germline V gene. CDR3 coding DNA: TGCGCCAGCAGCAACATGGGGCTAGACGGTGGGACTGAAGCTTTCTTT. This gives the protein CASSNMGLDGGTEAFF.

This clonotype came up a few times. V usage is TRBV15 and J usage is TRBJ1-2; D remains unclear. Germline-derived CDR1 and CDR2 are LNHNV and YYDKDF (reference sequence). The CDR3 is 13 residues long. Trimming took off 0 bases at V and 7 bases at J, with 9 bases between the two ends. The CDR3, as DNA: TGTGCCACCAGCAGAGATTCAGCTGGTGGCTACACCTTC. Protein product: CATSRDSAGGYTF.

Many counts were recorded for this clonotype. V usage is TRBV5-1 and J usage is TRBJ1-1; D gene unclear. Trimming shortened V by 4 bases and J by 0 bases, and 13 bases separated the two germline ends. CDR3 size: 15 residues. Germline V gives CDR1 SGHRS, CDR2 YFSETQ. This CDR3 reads CASSKPDGVNTEAFF. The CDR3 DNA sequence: TGCGCCAGCAGCAAGCCTGACGGGGTGAACACTGAAGCTTTCTTT.

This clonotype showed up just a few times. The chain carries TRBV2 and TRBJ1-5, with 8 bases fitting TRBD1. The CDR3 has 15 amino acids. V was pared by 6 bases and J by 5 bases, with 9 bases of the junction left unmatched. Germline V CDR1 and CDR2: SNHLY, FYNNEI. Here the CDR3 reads CASSETGALDQPQHF. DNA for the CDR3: TGTGCCAGCAGCGAGACAGGGGCGCTCGATCAGCCCCAGCATTTT.

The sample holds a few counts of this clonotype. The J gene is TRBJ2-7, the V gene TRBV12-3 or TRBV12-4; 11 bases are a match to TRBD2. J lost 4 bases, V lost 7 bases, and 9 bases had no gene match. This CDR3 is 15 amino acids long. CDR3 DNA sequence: TGTGCCAGCACCCTCCAAACTAGCGGGAGTTACGAGCAGTACTTC. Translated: CASTLQTSGSYEQYF.

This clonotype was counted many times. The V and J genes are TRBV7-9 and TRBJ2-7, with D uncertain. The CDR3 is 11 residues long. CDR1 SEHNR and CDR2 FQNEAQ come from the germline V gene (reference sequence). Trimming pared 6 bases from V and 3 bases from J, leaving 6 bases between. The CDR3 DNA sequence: TGTGCCAGCAGTCCTCACTACGAGCAGTACTTC. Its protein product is CASSPHYEQYF.

The CDR3 protein is CASSKDSTGVPYEQYV. CDR3 coding DNA: TGTGCCAGCAGCAAAGATTCTACAGGGGTTCCCTACGAGCAGTACGTC. J is TRBJ2-7 and V is TRBV21-1; the D call in the table, TRBD1, was not verified against the DNA. TRBV21-1 is a pseudogene locus. The CDR3 covers 16 residues.

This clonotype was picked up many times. The CDR3 is CASSFGQGISYEQYF. The CDR3 DNA sequence: TGTGCCAGCAGTTTCGGGCAGGGGATCTCCTACGAGCAGTACTTC. J is TRBJ2-7 and V is TRBV12-3 or TRBV12-4, with a tentative D call TRBD1 (6 bases). V was clipped by 3 bases and J by 0 bases, with 12 bases between them. CDR3 size: 15 residues.

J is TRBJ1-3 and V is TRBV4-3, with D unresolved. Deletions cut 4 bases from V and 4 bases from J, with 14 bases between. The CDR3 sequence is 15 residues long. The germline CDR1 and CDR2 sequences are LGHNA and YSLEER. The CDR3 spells CASSLDITSGNTIYF. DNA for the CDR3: TGCGCCAGCAGCCTTGACATAACCTCAGGAAACACCATATATTTT.

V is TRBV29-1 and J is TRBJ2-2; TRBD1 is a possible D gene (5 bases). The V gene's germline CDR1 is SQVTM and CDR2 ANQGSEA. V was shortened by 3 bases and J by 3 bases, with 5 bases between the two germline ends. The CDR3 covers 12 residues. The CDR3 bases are TGCAGCGTTGAGGGGCACACCGGGGAGCTGTTTTTT. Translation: CSVEGHTGELFF.

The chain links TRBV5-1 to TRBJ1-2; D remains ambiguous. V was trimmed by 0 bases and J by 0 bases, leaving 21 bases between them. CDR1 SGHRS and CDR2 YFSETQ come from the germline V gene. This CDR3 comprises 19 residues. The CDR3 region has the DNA TGCGCCAGCAGCTTGGTGCCCCCCCCACTGGGGATAACTAACTATGGCTACACCTTC. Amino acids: CASSLVPPPLGITNYGYTF.

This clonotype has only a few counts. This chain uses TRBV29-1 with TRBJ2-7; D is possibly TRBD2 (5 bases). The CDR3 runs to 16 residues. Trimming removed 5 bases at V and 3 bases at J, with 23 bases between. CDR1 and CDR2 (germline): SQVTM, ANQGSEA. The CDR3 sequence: CSVSRLGNREDYEQYV. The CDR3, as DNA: TGCAGCGTTTCCCGGTTGGGTAACCGGGAAGACTACGAGCAGTACGTC.

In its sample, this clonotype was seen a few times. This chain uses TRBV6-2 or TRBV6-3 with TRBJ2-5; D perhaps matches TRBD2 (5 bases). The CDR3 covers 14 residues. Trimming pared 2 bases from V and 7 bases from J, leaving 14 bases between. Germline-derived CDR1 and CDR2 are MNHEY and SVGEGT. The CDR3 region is CASSYRTVFGTQYF. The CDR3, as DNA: TGTGCCAGCAGTTACAGGACTGTCTTCGGGACCCAGTACTTC.

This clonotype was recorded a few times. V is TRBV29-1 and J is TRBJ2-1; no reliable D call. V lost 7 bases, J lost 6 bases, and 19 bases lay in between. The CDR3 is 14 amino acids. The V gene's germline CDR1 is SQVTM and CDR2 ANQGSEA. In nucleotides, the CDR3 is TGCAGCGGTCTTGGCTCGGTCGCGTTCAATGAGCAGTTCTTC. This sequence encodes CSGLGSVAFNEQFF.

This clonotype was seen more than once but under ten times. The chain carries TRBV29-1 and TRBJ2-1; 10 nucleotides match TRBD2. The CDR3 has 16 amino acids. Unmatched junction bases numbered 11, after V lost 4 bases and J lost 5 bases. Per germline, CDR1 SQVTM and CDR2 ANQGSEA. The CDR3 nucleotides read TGCAGCGTTGGTAGGAGCGGGAGGGTCGAGAACAATGAGCAGTTCTTC. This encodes CSVGRSGRVENNEQFF.

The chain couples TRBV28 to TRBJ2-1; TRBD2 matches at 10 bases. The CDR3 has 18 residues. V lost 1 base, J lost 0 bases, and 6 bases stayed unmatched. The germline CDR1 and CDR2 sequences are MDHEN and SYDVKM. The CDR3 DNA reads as TGTGCCAGCAGTTTATCCCACTCTAGCGGGAGCTCCTACAATGAGCAGTTCTTC. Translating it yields CASSLSHSSGSSYNEQFF.

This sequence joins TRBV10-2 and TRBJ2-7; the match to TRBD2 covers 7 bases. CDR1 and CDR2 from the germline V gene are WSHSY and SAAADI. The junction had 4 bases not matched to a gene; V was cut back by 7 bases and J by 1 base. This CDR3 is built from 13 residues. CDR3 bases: TGCGCCAGCACCTGGCGGGAGTCCTACGAGCAGTACTTC. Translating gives CASTWRESYEQYF.

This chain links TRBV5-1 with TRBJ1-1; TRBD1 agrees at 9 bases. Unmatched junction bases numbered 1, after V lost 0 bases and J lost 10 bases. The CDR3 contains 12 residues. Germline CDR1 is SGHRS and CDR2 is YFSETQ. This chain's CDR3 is CASSLGTGVAFF. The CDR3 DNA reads TGCGCCAGCAGCTTGGGGACAGGGGTAGCTTTCTTT.

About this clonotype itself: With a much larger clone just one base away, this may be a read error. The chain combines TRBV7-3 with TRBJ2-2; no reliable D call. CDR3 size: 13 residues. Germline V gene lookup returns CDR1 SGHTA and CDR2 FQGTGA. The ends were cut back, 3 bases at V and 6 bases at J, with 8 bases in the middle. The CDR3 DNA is TGTGCCAGCAGCTTTATGGGGTCCGGGGAGCTGTTTTTT. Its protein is CASSFMGSGELFF.

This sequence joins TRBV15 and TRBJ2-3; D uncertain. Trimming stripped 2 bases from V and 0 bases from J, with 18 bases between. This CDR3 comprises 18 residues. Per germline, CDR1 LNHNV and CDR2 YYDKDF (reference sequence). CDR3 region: CATSRSGGRNPSTDTQYF. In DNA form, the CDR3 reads TGTGCCACCAGCAGATCCGGTGGGCGGAACCCTAGCACAGATACGCAGTATTTT.

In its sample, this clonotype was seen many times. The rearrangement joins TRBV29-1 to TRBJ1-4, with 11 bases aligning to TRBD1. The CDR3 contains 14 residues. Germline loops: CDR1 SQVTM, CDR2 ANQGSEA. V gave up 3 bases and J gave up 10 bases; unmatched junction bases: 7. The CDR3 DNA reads TGCAGCGTTGATGAAAGGGGACAGGGGGGAAAACTGTTTTTT. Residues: CSVDERGQGGKLFF.

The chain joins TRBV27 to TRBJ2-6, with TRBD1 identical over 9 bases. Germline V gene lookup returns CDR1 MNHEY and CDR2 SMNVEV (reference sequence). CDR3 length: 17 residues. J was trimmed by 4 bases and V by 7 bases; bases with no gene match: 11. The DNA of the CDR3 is TGTGCCAGCAAGGAGGACAGGGGATTGCGAGGGGCCAACGTCCTGACTTTC. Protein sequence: CASKEDRGLRGANVLTF.

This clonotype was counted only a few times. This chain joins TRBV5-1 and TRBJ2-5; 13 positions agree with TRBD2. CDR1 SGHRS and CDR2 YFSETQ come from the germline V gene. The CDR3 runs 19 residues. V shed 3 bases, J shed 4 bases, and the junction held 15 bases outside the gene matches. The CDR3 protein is CASSSPPSGLAGEGETQYF. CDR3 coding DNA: TGCGCCAGCAGCTCTCCCCCCAGCGGACTAGCGGGAGAGGGAGAGACCCAGTACTTC.

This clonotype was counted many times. CDR3 DNA: TGTGCCAGCAGTTTCTCGCTGACAGGGATGAGCACAGATACGCAGTATTTT. Residues: CASSFSLTGMSTDTQYF. This chain joins TRBV12-3 or TRBV12-4 and TRBJ2-3, with TRBD1 matching over 7 bases. CDR3 length: 17 amino acids. Trimming took 3 bases from V and 0 from J; bases not matched to a gene: 9.